The 14 T cell receptor beta chains below come from one sample, sequenced in a study of blood T cell repertoires in COVID-19 (dated by TCRdb to 2019 to 2021). Preparation of the library involved the immunoSEQ multiplex PCR assay. The source is immuneACCESS, and TCRdb retained only in-frame sequences with V and J called. Part of the clones is not carried over; for the studies checked, unresolved V genes explain less than half of this, and the remainder is unexplained. The sample profile shows about 32,000 clones; approximately 85% of them were found once. Jointly, the top ten make up over 35% of the sample. Sequencing input: peripheral blood. The source is a man aged 55 to 70 with active or convalescent COVID-19.

The V and J genes are TRBV6-5 and TRBJ1-2; 9 bases are shared with TRBD1. The trim removed 2 bases at V and 3 bases at J, leaving 1 base unmatched. CDR1 MNHEY and CDR2 SVGAGI come from the germline V gene. The CDR3 covers 14 residues. The CDR3, as DNA: TGTGCCAGCAGTTACACAGGGGGCTACTATGGCTACACCTTC. Protein sequence: CASSYTGGYYGYTF.

V usage is TRBV19 and J usage is TRBJ2-1, with 8 bases lining up with TRBD1. Germline V CDR1 and CDR2: LNHDA, SQIVND (reference sequence). CDR3 length: 13 residues. Trimming took 4 bases from V and 9 from J; bases not matched to a gene: 5. The CDR3 protein is CASSKPDRGEQFF. Here the CDR3 DNA reads TGTGCCAGTAGTAAACCTGACAGGGGTGAGCAGTTCTTC. The full variable domain, completed using reference TRBV19 and TRBJ2-1, is DGGITQSPKYLFRKEGQNVTLSCEQNLNHDAMYWYRQDPGQGLRLIYYSQIVNDFQKGDIAEGYSVSREKKESFPLTVTSAQKNPTAFYLCASSKPDRGEQFFGPGTRLTVL.

V usage is TRBV2 and J usage is TRBJ2-2; 7 positions agree with TRBD1. Germline V gene lookup returns CDR1 SNHLY and CDR2 FYNNEI. The CDR3 consists of 16 residues. V was pared by 6 bases and J by 4 bases, with 11 bases of the junction left unmatched. This CDR3 reads CASRKTRYRGTGELFF. The CDR3 DNA follows: TGTGCCAGCAGAAAAACACGGTACAGGGGCACCGGGGAGCTGTTTTTT.

The genes are TRBV5-1 and TRBJ1-1; maybe TRBD1 (5 bases). The CDR3 runs to 14 residues. V lost 5 bases and J 0 bases, leaving 11 bases between the germline ends. The germline CDR1 and CDR2 sequences are SGHRS and YFSETQ. The CDR3 reads CASRGGTMNTEAFF. The CDR3 nucleotides are TGCGCCAGCAGGGGGGGGACTATGAACACTGAAGCTTTCTTT.

The chain combines TRBV5-3 with TRBJ2-7, with TRBD2 identical over 10 bases. TRBV5-3 is identified as an open reading frame with a role that is uncertain. V lost 3 bases, J lost 4 bases, and 4 bases stayed unmatched. This CDR3 is built from 14 residues. As DNA, the CDR3 is TGTGCCAGAAGCTCGAGGACTAGCGGATACGAGCAGTACGTC. Residues: CARSSRTSGYEQYV.

The chain links TRBV4-1 to TRBJ1-1; D not resolved. The CDR3 runs 19 residues. The V end lost 0 bases, the J end lost 0 bases, and 20 bases lay between the germline ends. Germline CDR1 MGHRA, CDR2 YSYEKL. The DNA for the CDR3 is TGCGCCAGCAGCCAAGATAAGCACGGGAAAACATCCATGAACACTGAAGCTTTCTTT. It codes for CASSQDKHGKTSMNTEAFF.

The chain employs TRBV27 and TRBJ2-5; D might be TRBD1 (5 bases). Germline loops: CDR1 MNHEY, CDR2 SMNVEV (reference sequence). Trimming removed 5 bases from V and 5 bases from J, with 21 bases in between. The CDR3 is 16 amino acids. The CDR3 nucleotides read TGTGCCAGCAGTCCGACCCGGACATCCTATGTGGAGACCCAGTACTTC. This encodes CASSPTRTSYVETQYF.

V and J are TRBV18 and TRBJ2-7; 7 bases are a match to TRBD1. The CDR3 extends over 12 amino acids. Germline CDR1 KGHSH, CDR2 LQKENI. The J segment lost 5 bases and the V segment lost 3 bases, leaving 1 base of the junction unmatched. CDR3 DNA sequence: TGTGCCAGCTCACCGACAGGGAACGAGCAGTACGTC. This gives the protein CASSPTGNEQYV.

This rearrangement joins TRBV7-6 to TRBJ2-7, with 10 bases matching TRBD2. Germline V CDR1 and CDR2: SGHVS, FNYEAQ. The CDR3 loop spans 16 amino acids. V lost 5 bases to trimming and J lost 1 base; unmatched junction nucleotides: 8. The chain's CDR3 is CASSPSGRAGSYEQYV. CDR3 DNA: TGTGCCAGCAGCCCCAGCGGGAGGGCCGGGTCCTACGAGCAGTACGTC.

This sequence joins TRBV6-2 or TRBV6-3 and TRBJ1-2; no reliable D call. Germline loops: CDR1 MNHEY, CDR2 SVGEGT. The CDR3 totals 13 residues. Between the trimmed V and J ends, which lost 6 bases and 2 bases, there was a span of 10 bases. This chain's CDR3 is CASSRVRNYGYTF. In nucleotides, the CDR3 is TGTGCCAGCAGCCGCGTCCGCAACTATGGCTACACCTTC.

The genes are TRBV5-6 and TRBJ2-1, with 11 nucleotides matching TRBD2. The CDR3 contains 17 residues. From germline, CDR1 is SGHDT and CDR2 YYEEEE. The ends lost 4 bases at V and 7 bases at J; junction bases unmatched: 13. The DNA of the CDR3 is TGTGCCAGCAGCCGACACATTTTTAGCGGGGGGGCGAATGAGCAGTTCTTC. This sequence encodes CASSRHIFSGGANEQFF.

About this clone: Other DNA sequences in the sample encode the same CDR3. The chain carries TRBV7-2 and TRBJ2-1; tentatively, D is TRBD1 (5 bases). The CDR3 consists of 14 residues. Germline values: CDR1 SGHTA, CDR2 FQGNSA. The germline V and J ends were trimmed by 0 bases and 4 bases, with 7 bases remaining between them. The CDR3 loop is CASSLAGAYNEQFF. As DNA, the CDR3 is TGTGCCAGCAGCTTAGCAGGGGCATACAATGAGCAGTTCTTC. Full variable domain (missing parts from reference TRBV7-2 and TRBJ2-1): GAGVSQSPSNKVTEKGKDVELRCDPISGHTALYWYRQSLGQGLEFLIYFQGNSAPDKSGLPSDRFSAERTGGSVSTLTIQRTQQEDSAVYLCASSLAGAYNEQFFGPGTRLTVL.

This chain joins TRBV6-6 and TRBJ2-3; 12 nucleotides match TRBD2. With V trimmed by 5 bases and J by 0 bases, 6 bases remained unmatched. Germline CDR1 and CDR2: MNHNY and SVGAGI (reference sequence). The CDR3 contains 17 residues. In DNA, the CDR3 is TGTGCCAGCAGTCGACTAGCGGGGGCCGTGAGCACAGATACGCAGTATTTT. This encodes CASSRLAGAVSTDTQYF.

This chain joins TRBV7-9 and TRBJ1-1; unclear D gene. The CDR3 is 12 amino acids. The V gene lost 0 bases and the J gene lost 5 bases, with 4 bases spanning the gap. Germline CDR1 and CDR2: SEHNR and FQNEAQ (reference sequence). CDR3 coding DNA: TGTGCCAGCAGCTTAGCCCAGACTGAAGCTTTCTTT. Translation: CASSLAQTEAFF.